Presented here are 26 T cell receptor beta chains from one specimen sequenced in a study of T-cell reconstitution after alpha-beta-depleted transplantation in children (dated by TCRdb to the mid-2010s). Libraries were built with PCR. Data came from an Illumina HiSeq 2500. TCR library preparation used molecular barcoding, with unique molecular identifiers applied to normalize quantification of the TCRbeta repertoire. The public reads were run again by TCRdb, first through fastp at Q25 and then through MiXCR, and only productive beta chains were kept. Identical CDR3 protein sequences are pooled into one entry, listed with their most common genes and DNA. The sample includes around 600,000 distinct CDR3 sequences, with about 11% observed a single time. The biggest ten clones account for around 4% of the sample. The sequencing here drew on PBMCs from the stem cell graft donor, taken from the stem cell graft. These receptor sequences come from a human donor who donated a stem cell graft to a child with acute myeloid leukemia.

This clonotype was detected ten times or more. The chain uses TRBV7-3 and TRBJ2-1; D is ambiguous. Germline CDR1 and CDR2: SGHTA and FQGTGA. Trimming took 4 bases from V and 5 from J, leaving 6 bases between them. The CDR3 has 12 residues. The DNA of the CDR3 is TGTGCCAGCAGCTCATACGACAATGAGCAGTTCTTC. Translation gives CASSSYDNEQFF.

This clonotype occurred many times. This chain joins TRBV3-1 and TRBJ2-5; D unclear. Looked up from germline, CDR1 is LGHDT and CDR2 is YNNKEL (reference sequence). The CDR3 consists of 12 residues. V lost 3 bases and J 3 bases, leaving 5 bases between the germline ends. CDR3 in DNA: TGTGCCAGCAGCCATTTAGAAGAGACCCAGTACTTC. Its translation is CASSHLEETQYF.

The sample holds many counts of this clonotype. The genes are TRBV6-2 or TRBV6-3 and TRBJ2-3; perhaps TRBD2 as D (6 bases). This CDR3 spans 14 amino acids. Germline V gene data show CDR1 as MNHEY and CDR2 as SVGEGT. The V gene lost 0 bases and the J gene lost 6 bases, with 10 bases spanning the gap. CDR3 sequence (DNA): TGTGCCAGCAGTTACTCGGACTATCCGGATACGCAGTATTTT. This gives the protein CASSYSDYPDTQYF.

This clonotype was picked up many times. The chain combines TRBV20-1 with TRBJ2-7; TRBD2 agrees at 7 bases. CDR3 length: 15 amino acids. Germline values: CDR1 DFQATT, CDR2 SNEGSKA (reference sequence). J lost 0 bases, V lost 0 bases, and 5 bases had no gene match. CDR3 in amino acids: CSARDPGGSSYEQYF. CDR3 nucleotide sequence: TGCAGTGCTAGAGATCCCGGGGGGAGCTCCTACGAGCAGTACTTC.

This clonotype has at least ten counts. V usage is TRBV30 and J usage is TRBJ2-7; D is uncertain. This CDR3 has 10 residues. Germline V gene lookup returns CDR1 GTSNPN and CDR2 SVGIG (reference sequence). V was cut by 0 bases and J by 5 bases, with 2 bases left in between. Written as DNA, the CDR3 is TGTGCCTGGAGTGTAGACGAGCAGTACTTC. Its translation: CAWSVDEQYF.

The chain recombines TRBV30 with TRBJ2-1; 9 nucleotides match TRBD2. Germline lookup yields CDR1 GTSNPN and CDR2 SVGIG (reference sequence). With 5 bases clipped from V and 4 bases from J, the junction kept 15 bases outside the gene matches. This CDR3 is built from 17 residues. CDR3 nucleotides: TGTGCCTGGGCTACGTTTTGGACTAGCGACACATACAATGAGCAGTTCTTC. This translates into CAWATFWTSDTYNEQFF.

This chain joins TRBV18 and TRBJ2-3; possible D gene TRBD2, 7 bases. V was pared by 3 bases and J by 5 bases, with 15 bases between. The germline gives CDR1 KGHSH, CDR2 LQKENI. This CDR3 contains 15 residues. CDR3 loop: CASSPRGADGDTQYF. In DNA form, the CDR3 reads TGTGCCAGCTCACCCCGGGGGGCAGACGGAGATACGCAGTATTTT. The full variable domain, rest sourced from reference TRBV18 and TRBJ2-3, is NAGVMQNPRHLVRRRGQEARLRCSPMKGHSHVYWYRQLPEEGLKFMVYLQKENIIDESGMPKERFSAEFPKEGPSILRIQQVVRGDSAAYFCASSPRGADGDTQYFGPGTRLTVL.

The chain recombines TRBV24-1 with TRBJ1-6, with D tentatively TRBD1 (5 bases). Germline V gene data show CDR1 as KGHDR and CDR2 as SFDVKD. The V end lost 9 bases, the J end lost 7 bases, and 15 bases lay between the germline ends. The CDR3 totals 14 residues. CDR3 amino acids: CATLNGGANSPLHF. DNA for the CDR3: TGTGCCACCCTCAACGGAGGGGCAAATTCACCCCTCCACTTT.

The table lists this clonotype with many counts. This chain connects TRBV10-3 to TRBJ1-1; 7 nucleotides align to TRBD1. With V trimmed by 3 bases and J by 3 bases, 7 bases remained unmatched. The CDR3 has 15 amino acids. CDR1 ENHRY and CDR2 SYGVKD come from the germline V gene. CDR3 DNA sequence: TGTGCCATCAGTGAAAAACAGGGGCTCGACACTGAAGCTTTCTTT. This codes for CAISEKQGLDTEAFF.

This clonotype was observed at least ten times. The chain links TRBV3-1 to TRBJ2-7, with TRBD2 matching 9 bases. V shed 6 bases, J shed 7 bases, and the junction held 13 bases outside the gene matches. The CDR3 sequence is 15 residues long. Germline lookup yields CDR1 LGHDT and CDR2 YNNKEL (reference sequence). CDR3 residues: CASRGGRARSWEQYF. Written as DNA, the CDR3 is TGTGCCAGCAGGGGCGGGAGGGCCCGGAGTTGGGAGCAGTACTTC.

This clonotype has at least ten counts. The chain uses TRBV11-2 and TRBJ2-1; no firm D call. The CDR3 contains 13 residues. V was cut by 7 bases and J by 9 bases, with 16 bases left in between. Germline CDR1 reads SGHAT; CDR2 reads FQNNGV. CDR3 nucleotides: TGTGCCAGCACCCGGGCCGGGCCTAGTGAGCAGTTCTTC. Translated: CASTRAGPSEQFF. The full variable domain, its missing parts supplied by reference TRBV11-2 and TRBJ2-1, is EAGVAQSPRYKIIEKRQSVAFWCNPISGHATLYWYQQILGQGPKLLIQFQNNGVVDDSQLPKDRFSAERLKGVDSTLKIQPAKLEDSAVYLCASTRAGPSEQFFGPGTRLTVL.

This sequence joins TRBV10-3 and TRBJ1-1; 11 bases map to TRBD1. CDR1 is ENHRY and CDR2 is SYGVKD in the germline V gene. Trimming removed 4 bases from V and 4 bases from J; junction bases left unmatched: 5. The CDR3 extends over 15 amino acids. CDR3: CAISGTGGDLTEAFF. In nucleotides, the CDR3 is TGTGCCATCAGTGGGACAGGGGGCGATCTCACTGAAGCTTTCTTT.

This clonotype is labeled as medium-sized. The rearrangement uses TRBV5-1 and TRBJ2-7, with unresolved D. Germline V gene sequence: CDR1 SGHRS, CDR2 YFSETQ. Trimming pared 2 bases from V and 6 bases from J, leaving 12 bases between. CDR3 length: 13 amino acids. CDR3 in amino acids: CASSFGASGEQYF. CDR3 DNA sequence: TGCGCCAGCAGCTTCGGTGCCTCTGGCGAGCAGTACTTC. The complete variable domain, with remaining parts taken from reference TRBV5-1 and TRBJ2-7, reads KAGVTQTPRYLIKTRGQQVTLSCSPISGHRSVSWYQQTPGQGLQFLFEYFSETQRNKGNFPGRFSGRQFSNSRSEMNVSTLELGDSALYLCASSFGASGEQYFGPGTRLTVT.

The chain combines TRBV6-1 with TRBJ2-7; D gene unclear. From germline, CDR1 is MNHNS and CDR2 SASEGT. Trimming shortened V by 7 bases and J by 2 bases, and 15 bases separated the two germline ends. This CDR3 has 14 amino acids. CDR3 sequence: CASTQFGTTYEQYF. CDR3 bases: TGTGCCAGCACTCAATTTGGCACCACCTACGAGCAGTACTTC.

A few counts support this clonotype. The chain carries TRBV7-3 and TRBJ1-3; 10 nucleotides line up with TRBD1. Germline V CDR1 and CDR2: SGHTA, FQGTGA. The CDR3 runs 16 residues. Germline trimming cut 5 bases from V and 2 bases from J; bases unmatched to any gene: 6. The CDR3 loop reads CASSVAGTGAGNTIYF. The CDR3 nucleotides read TGTGCCAGCAGCGTCGCCGGGACAGGGGCTGGAAACACCATATATTTT.

This clonotype was recorded at least ten times. This chain connects TRBV29-1 to TRBJ2-2, with D possibly being TRBD1 (6 bases). Trimming pared 7 bases from V and 8 bases from J, leaving 14 bases between. This CDR3 is 12 amino acids long. Germline V gives CDR1 SQVTM, CDR2 ANQGSEA. This chain's CDR3 is CSGRTDWGELFF. CDR3 in DNA: TGCAGCGGACGGACAGATTGGGGGGAGCTGTTTTTT.

The genes are TRBV4-1 and TRBJ1-6; no clear D gene. The CDR3 totals 15 residues. Trimming left V 0 bases short and J 10 bases short, with 13 bases between. CDR1 is MGHRA, CDR2 YSYEKL, per germline. CDR3: CASSQEVPLPSPLHF. CDR3 DNA sequence: TGCGCCAGCAGCCAAGAAGTCCCCCTCCCCTCACCCCTCCACTTT.

The sample holds a few counts of this clonotype. V usage is TRBV9 and J usage is TRBJ2-5, with TRBD2 identical over 13 bases. Germline V gene sequence: CDR1 SGDLS, CDR2 YYNGEE. This CDR3 region has 15 residues. After removal of 3 bases from V and 5 bases from J, the junction contained 4 bases not matched to a gene. The CDR3 sequence is CASSARTSGSETQYF. CDR3 nucleotide sequence: TGTGCCAGCAGCGCCAGGACTAGCGGGAGTGAGACCCAGTACTTC.

This chain joins TRBV29-1 and TRBJ2-2; TRBD1 agrees at 11 bases. Germline V gene data show CDR1 as SQVTM and CDR2 as ANQGSEA. With 6 bases clipped from V and 5 bases from J, the junction kept 8 bases outside the gene matches. The CDR3 consists of 15 residues. This CDR3 reads CSVSDRGRETGELFF. CDR3 DNA sequence: TGCAGCGTCTCGGACAGGGGGCGAGAAACCGGGGAGCTGTTTTTT.

CDR3 region: CASSPSPGGTGVLRREYF. Here the CDR3 DNA reads TGTGCCAGCAGCCCTTCCCCGGGAGGGACAGGGGTCCTCAGGCGAGAGTACTTC. The chain couples TRBV9 to TRBJ2-7; 10 nucleotides agree with TRBD1. The V and J ends lost 4 bases and 11 bases, in that order; junction bases with no gene match: 24. The germline gives CDR1 SGDLS, CDR2 YYNGEE. CDR3 length equals 18 residues.

This clonotype was detected a few times. The chain employs TRBV7-9 and TRBJ1-2; TRBD1 aligns across 9 bases. The CDR3 totals 15 residues. Germline V CDR1 and CDR2: SEHNR, FQNEAQ (reference sequence). V shed 3 bases and J 8 bases; nucleotides not matched to a gene: 10. CDR3: CASSFIGGQGLGYTF. Here the CDR3 DNA reads TGTGCCAGCAGCTTTATCGGGGGACAGGGATTGGGCTACACCTTC.

This clonotype was found many times. This sequence joins TRBV6-1 and TRBJ2-6; no firm D call. Germline V lookup: CDR1 MNHNS, CDR2 SASEGT. The CDR3 totals 13 residues. Trimming cost V 10 bases and J 1 base, with 8 bases left between them. CDR3 DNA: TGTGCCACCCGCCTTTCTGGGGCCAACGTCCTGACTTTC. Translating it yields CATRLSGANVLTF.

A few counts support this clonotype. V and J are TRBV5-1 and TRBJ2-1; 10 bases agree with TRBD1. J gave up 6 bases and V 4 bases, and 10 bases lay outside the gene matches. Germline V lookup: CDR1 SGHRS, CDR2 YFSETQ. The CDR3 contains 16 residues. CDR3 DNA sequence: TGCGCCAGCAGCCGCGGACGGACAGGGGGGTTCAATGAGCAGTTCTTC. Its protein is CASSRGRTGGFNEQFF.

This clonotype was picked up a small number of times. The gene calls are TRBV9 and TRBJ2-3; D might be TRBD1 or TRBD2, each matching 5 bases. The CDR3 spans 13 residues. The germline CDR1 and CDR2 sequences are SGDLS and YYNGEE. V lost 3 bases and J 3 bases, leaving 8 bases between the germline ends. The DNA of the CDR3 is TGTGCCAGCAGCGCGTGGGGGACAGATACGCAGTATTTT. Its translation: CASSAWGTDTQYF. The whole variable domain, filled in from reference TRBV9 and TRBJ2-3, reads DSGVTQTPKHLITATGQRVTLRCSPRSGDLSVYWYQQSLDQGLQFLIQYYNGEERAKGNILERFSAQQFPDLHSELNLSSLELGDSALYFCASSAWGTDTQYFGPGTRLTVL.

This chain uses TRBV10-3 with TRBJ2-7; TRBD2 agrees at 14 bases. Germline V CDR1 and CDR2: ENHRY, SYGVKD. The trim removed 1 base at V and 0 bases at J, leaving 8 bases unmatched. This CDR3 is built from 19 residues. The CDR3 loop reads CAISEWGLAGVSTSYEQYF. The CDR3 DNA follows: TGTGCCATCAGTGAGTGGGGACTAGCGGGAGTTTCCACCTCCTACGAGCAGTACTTC.

This clonotype was recorded many times. This sequence joins TRBV20-1 and TRBJ2-7, with no clear D. V was shortened by 5 bases and J by 4 bases, with 6 bases between the two germline ends. Per germline, CDR1 DFQATT and CDR2 SNEGSKA (reference sequence). The CDR3 is 10 residues long. The CDR3 DNA reads TGCAGTGCTCCCTTATACGAGCAGTACTTC. Residues: CSAPLYEQYF.